One sample yielded the 24 T cell receptor beta chains listed below, sequenced in a study of spatial heterogeneity in lung cancer. Regarding time point: sample taken at primary tumor resection. TCRdb independently ran MiXCR on the 5' RACE reads; one entry per CDR3 protein. The profile covers roughly 40,000 distinct CDR3 sequences, with over 6.5% appearing a single time and around 45% taken by the ten largest. Source: PBMCs, taken at surgery. These receptors came from a female donor with early-stage non-small cell lung cancer.

The CDR3 DNA reads as TGCGCCAGCAGCCCCTCAGACAGTACCGGGGAGCTGTTTTTT. Translated: CASSPSDSTGELFF. V gene TRBV4-3 combines with J gene TRBJ2-2; tentatively, D is TRBD1 (5 bases). The germline V and J ends were trimmed by 4 bases and 5 bases, with 11 bases remaining between them. Germline CDR1 and CDR2: LGHNA and YSLEER. This CDR3 region has 14 residues.

This clonotype appeared a few times. The chain couples TRBV10-3 to TRBJ1-4; the match to TRBD1 covers 7 bases. Germline V gives CDR1 ENHRY, CDR2 SYGVKD. V lost 5 bases and J lost 8; bases outside the gene matches: 8. The CDR3 extends over 14 amino acids. The CDR3 region is CAISPGQTREKLFF. The CDR3 nucleotides read TGTGCCATCAGTCCGGGACAGACAAGAGAAAAACTGTTTTTT.

This chain uses TRBV9 with TRBJ2-2; D may be TRBD1 (6 bases). The germline V gene has CDR1 SGDLS and CDR2 YYNGEE. Trimming took off 0 bases at V and 5 bases at J, with 11 bases between the two ends. CDR3 size: 15 residues. As DNA, the CDR3 is TGTGCCAGCAGCGTAGCAACAGGGAGAACCGGGGAGCTGTTTTTT. Translating gives CASSVATGRTGELFF.

The rearrangement joins TRBV20-1 to TRBJ1-4; a weak D match, TRBD1 (5 bases). CDR1 and CDR2 from the germline V gene are DFQATT and SNEGSKA (reference sequence). V lost 6 bases to trimming and J lost 3 bases, with 11 bases between them. The CDR3 length is 13 residues. The CDR3 bases are TGCAGTGCCCTCCGGGGCCCTAATGAAAAACTGTTTTTT. Residues: CSALRGPNEKLFF.

V and J are TRBV14 and TRBJ1-4; D not certain. This CDR3 spans 14 amino acids. Germline V gene sequence: CDR1 SGHDN, CDR2 FVKESK. With 1 base removed from V and 7 bases from J, the gap between germline ends came to 10 bases. The CDR3 region has the DNA TGTGCCAGCAGCCAAGGGGGATTCGGTGAAAAACTGTTTTTT. Amino acids: CASSQGGFGEKLFF.

This clonotype was counted only a few times. The chain joins TRBV18 to TRBJ2-2, with 8 bases identical to TRBD1. Germline CDR1 reads KGHSH; CDR2 reads LQKENI. The ends lost 1 base at V and 0 bases at J; junction bases unmatched: 4. The length of the CDR3 is 17 residues. This CDR3 reads CASSPLGTGPNTGELFF. The CDR3 DNA reads as TGTGCCAGCTCACCACTCGGGACAGGACCGAACACCGGGGAGCTGTTTTTT.

This clonotype was picked up many times. The chain has TRBV19 and TRBJ2-2; the D is unclear. V lost 7 bases, J lost 0 bases, and 6 bases lay in between. Germline CDR1 LNHDA, CDR2 SQIVND (reference sequence). The CDR3 runs to 13 residues. The CDR3 DNA sequence: TGTGCCAGTACTTTTCCGAACACCGGGGAGCTGTTTTTT. This translates into CASTFPNTGELFF.

This clonotype was found many times. V usage is TRBV4-3 and J usage is TRBJ2-6; a possible D gene is TRBD2 (5 bases). This CDR3 is 17 amino acids long. Looked up from germline, CDR1 is LGHNA and CDR2 is YSLEER. The V end lost 4 bases, the J end lost 0 bases, and 13 bases lay between the germline ends. The CDR3 bases are TGCGCCAGCAGCCCCTCGAGGGCTAGCTCTGGGGCCAACGTCCTGACTTTC. Its protein is CASSPSRASSGANVLTF.

This clonotype turned up a few times. The V gene is TRBV7-8, the J gene TRBJ2-3; 10 bases match TRBD2. V was clipped by 1 base and J by 5 bases; unmatched bases: 6. Germline CDR1 and CDR2: SGHVS and FQNEAQ. The CDR3 spans 16 residues. CDR3 sequence: CASSLGTSGVQDTQYF. The DNA of the CDR3 is TGTGCCAGCAGCTTAGGAACTAGCGGGGTCCAAGATACGCAGTATTTT.

In its sample, this clonotype was seen many times. V usage is TRBV7-8 and J usage is TRBJ1-5, with D unresolved. This CDR3 region has 12 residues. V lost 5 bases and J lost 5, with 7 bases in between. The germline CDR1 and CDR2 sequences are SGHVS and FQNEAQ. The DNA of the CDR3 is TGTGCCAGCAGCCGAAGGGATCAGCCCCAGCATTTT. Protein sequence: CASSRRDQPQHF.

This clonotype has a count of ten or more. The chain links TRBV4-3 to TRBJ1-2; 7 nucleotides line up with TRBD1. The V segment lost 4 bases and the J segment 1 base; nucleotides outside the gene matches: 9. The CDR3 contains 16 residues. Germline V gives CDR1 LGHNA, CDR2 YSLEER. CDR3 region: CASSRQGGPVNYGYTF. CDR3 in DNA: TGCGCCAGCAGCCGACAGGGCGGCCCAGTTAACTATGGCTACACCTTC.

This clonotype was counted a few times. This sequence joins TRBV18 and TRBJ1-4; D is uncertain. CDR1 is KGHSH and CDR2 is LQKENI in the germline V gene. This CDR3 comprises 15 residues. V lost 2 bases, J lost 8 bases, and 15 bases lay in between. CDR3 amino acids: CASSPNLDAAEKLFF. Written as DNA, the CDR3 is TGTGCCAGCTCACCAAATCTGGACGCGGCGGAAAAACTGTTTTTT.

This rearrangement joins TRBV18 to TRBJ2-3; D might be TRBD1 (5 bases). Between the trimmed V and J ends, which lost 2 bases and 0 bases, there was a span of 12 bases. CDR3 size: 16 residues. CDR1 KGHSH and CDR2 LQKENI come from the germline V gene. CDR3 nucleotides: TGTGCCAGCTCACCATGGTTGGGGCTAAGCACAGATACGCAGTATTTT. This sequence encodes CASSPWLGLSTDTQYF. The full variable domain, in which reference TRBV18 and TRBJ2-3 provide the parts outside the CDR3, is NAGVMQNPRHLVRRRGQEARLRCSPMKGHSHVYWYRQLPEEGLKFMVYLQKENIIDESGMPKERFSAEFPKEGPSILRIQQVVRGDSAAYFCASSPWLGLSTDTQYFGPGTRLTVL.

A few counts support this clonotype. The V and J genes are TRBV15 and TRBJ1-1; tentative D call: TRBD1 (6 bases). From germline, CDR1 is LNHNV and CDR2 YYDKDF (reference sequence). This CDR3 contains 13 residues. V was trimmed by 4 bases and J by 2 bases, leaving 8 bases between them. CDR3 nucleotides: TGTGCCACCAGCAAACAGGGAAACACTGAAGCTTTCTTT. It codes for CATSKQGNTEAFF.

The V and J genes are TRBV11-2 and TRBJ1-3, with 7 bases that match TRBD1. The CDR3 has 12 amino acids. The V segment lost 5 bases and the J segment 9 bases; nucleotides outside the gene matches: 4. Germline lookup yields CDR1 SGHAT and CDR2 FQNNGV. The CDR3: CASSPGGVTIYF. The CDR3 coding sequence is TGTGCCAGCAGCCCAGGGGGAGTCACCATATATTTT.

This clonotype was counted many times. This rearrangement joins TRBV4-1 to TRBJ2-2; no definite D call. Per germline, CDR1 MGHRA and CDR2 YSYEKL. Trimming took off 6 bases at V and 0 bases at J, with 11 bases between the two ends. The CDR3 contains 15 residues. CDR3 nucleotide sequence: TGCGCCAGCAGGGGGTCGGGTCCGAACACCGGGGAGCTGTTTTTT. Its translation is CASRGSGPNTGELFF.

This clonotype came up many times. The J gene is TRBJ1-4, the V gene TRBV7-9; D not certain. Germline assignment: CDR1 SEHNR and CDR2 FQNEAQ (reference sequence). Trimming shortened V by 5 bases and J by 5 bases, and 3 bases separated the two germline ends. The CDR3 is 11 residues long. The CDR3 bases are TGTGCCAGCAGCATAAATGAAAAACTGTTTTTT. Translating it yields CASSINEKLFF.

This clonotype turned up a few times. This chain connects TRBV6-5 to TRBJ2-1, with D hard to call. This CDR3 has 17 residues. With 2 bases removed from V and 0 bases from J, the gap between germline ends came to 14 bases. Germline lookup yields CDR1 MNHEY and CDR2 SVGAGI. The CDR3 spells CASSYDGLSSSYNEQFF. The CDR3 DNA reads TGTGCCAGCAGTTACGACGGCCTCTCTAGCTCCTACAATGAGCAGTTCTTC.

This clonotype was picked up a small number of times. The V and J genes are TRBV5-1 and TRBJ1-2, with a possible D match to TRBD1 (6 bases). V dropped 0 bases and J dropped 2 bases, with 11 bases sitting between them. Germline CDR1 SGHRS, CDR2 YFSETQ. The CDR3 runs to 15 residues. CDR3 in amino acids: CASSLDGGTNYGYTF. CDR3 DNA: TGCGCCAGCAGCTTGGACGGCGGGACAAACTATGGCTACACCTTC.

CDR3: CAISEARGRTDTQYF. The CDR3 DNA is TGTGCCATCAGTGAGGCACGCGGCCGCACAGATACGCAGTATTTT. The chain is built from TRBV10-3 and TRBJ2-3; D ambiguous. Germline V gene sequence: CDR1 ENHRY, CDR2 SYGVKD. The CDR3 totals 15 residues. V shed 2 bases and J shed 1 base, with 10 bases lying between them.

This clonotype appeared many times. V is TRBV3-1 and J is TRBJ1-4; tentatively, D is TRBD1 (6 bases). The germline V gene has CDR1 LGHDT and CDR2 YNNKEL (reference sequence). With 2 bases removed from V and 4 bases from J, the gap between germline ends came to 8 bases. The CDR3 runs 14 residues. The chain's CDR3 is CASSQNRDNEKLFF. CDR3 bases: TGTGCCAGCAGCCAAAACAGGGATAATGAAAAACTGTTTTTT.

There are a few counts of this clonotype. Here the CDR3 reads CASSPHRGENEQFF. CDR3 DNA sequence: TGTGCCAGCAGCCCTCACAGGGGGGAGAATGAGCAGTTCTTC. The chain is built from TRBV7-6 and TRBJ2-1; 8 nucleotides match TRBD1. Germline CDR1 reads SGHVS; CDR2 reads FNYEAQ. The CDR3 covers 14 residues. V dropped 5 bases and J dropped 7; count of bases not matched to a gene: 7.

The rearrangement uses TRBV2 and TRBJ2-3, with TRBD1 identical over 7 bases. V was pared by 8 bases and J by 8 bases, with 7 bases of the junction left unmatched. The CDR3 length is 12 residues. Looked up from germline, CDR1 is SNHLY and CDR2 is FYNNEI. The CDR3 loop is CASGTVQGTQYF. Written as DNA, the CDR3 is TGTGCCAGCGGGACAGTCCAGGGTACGCAGTATTTT.

The V gene is TRBV19, the J gene TRBJ1-1; no clear D gene. Trimming removed 5 bases from V and 0 bases from J, with 10 bases in between. The CDR3 runs 14 residues. Germline CDR1 and CDR2: LNHDA and SQIVND (reference sequence). CDR3 loop: CASSPAGLNTEAFF. DNA of the CDR3: TGTGCCAGTAGTCCGGCGGGCTTGAACACTGAAGCTTTCTTT.